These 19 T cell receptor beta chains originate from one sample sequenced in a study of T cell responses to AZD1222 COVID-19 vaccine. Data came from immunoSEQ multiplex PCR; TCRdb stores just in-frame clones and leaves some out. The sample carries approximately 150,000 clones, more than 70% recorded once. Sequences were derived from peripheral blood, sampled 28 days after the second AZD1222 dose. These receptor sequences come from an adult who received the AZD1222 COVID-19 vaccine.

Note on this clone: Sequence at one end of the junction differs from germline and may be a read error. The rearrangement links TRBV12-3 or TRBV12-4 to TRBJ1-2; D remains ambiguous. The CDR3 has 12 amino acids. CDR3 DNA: TGTGCCAGCAGCTTAGCGGACTATGGCTACACCTTC. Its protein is CASSLADYGYTF.

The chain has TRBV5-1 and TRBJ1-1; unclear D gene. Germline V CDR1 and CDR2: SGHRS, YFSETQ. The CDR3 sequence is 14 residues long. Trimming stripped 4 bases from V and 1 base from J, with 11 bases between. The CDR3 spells CASSQQSANTEAFF. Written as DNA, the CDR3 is TGCGCCAGCAGCCAGCAATCTGCGAACACTGAAGCTTTCTTT.

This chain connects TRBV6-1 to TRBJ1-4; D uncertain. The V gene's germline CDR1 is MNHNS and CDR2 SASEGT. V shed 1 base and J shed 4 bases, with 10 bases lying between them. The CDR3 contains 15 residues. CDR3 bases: TGTGCCAGCAGTGAAGTCTTTGGGTTTAATGAAAAACTGTTTTTT. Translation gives CASSEVFGFNEKLFF.

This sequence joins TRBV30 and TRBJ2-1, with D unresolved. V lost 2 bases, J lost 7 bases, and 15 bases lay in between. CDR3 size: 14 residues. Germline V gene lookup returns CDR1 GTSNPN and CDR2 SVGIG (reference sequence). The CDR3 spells CAWSPPSGLNEQFF. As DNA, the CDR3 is TGTGCCTGGAGTCCACCCTCGGGTCTGAATGAGCAGTTCTTC.

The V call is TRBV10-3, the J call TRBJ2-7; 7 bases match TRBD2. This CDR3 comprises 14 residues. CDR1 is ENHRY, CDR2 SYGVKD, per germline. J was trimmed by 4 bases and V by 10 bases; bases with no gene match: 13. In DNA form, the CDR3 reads TGTGCCACCAGGGACGGACGGCGGGGGTACGAGCAGTACTTC. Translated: CATRDGRRGYEQYF.

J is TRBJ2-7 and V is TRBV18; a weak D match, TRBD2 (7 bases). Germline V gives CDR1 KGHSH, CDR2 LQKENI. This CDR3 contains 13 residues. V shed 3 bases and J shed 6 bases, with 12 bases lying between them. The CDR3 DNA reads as TGTGCCAGCTCACCCGCGGGGGCCCCCGAGCAGTACTTC. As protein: CASSPAGAPEQYF.

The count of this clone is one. The CDR3 reads CAWSAWTSGRDGSGELFF. The DNA for the CDR3 is TGTGCCTGGAGCGCATGGACTAGCGGGAGGGACGGCTCCGGGGAGCTGTTTTTT. The chain couples TRBV30 to TRBJ2-2; 15 bases fit TRBD2. J gave up 6 bases and V 3 bases, and 11 bases lay outside the gene matches. The CDR3 runs to 18 residues. Germline assignment: CDR1 GTSNPN and CDR2 SVGIG (reference sequence).

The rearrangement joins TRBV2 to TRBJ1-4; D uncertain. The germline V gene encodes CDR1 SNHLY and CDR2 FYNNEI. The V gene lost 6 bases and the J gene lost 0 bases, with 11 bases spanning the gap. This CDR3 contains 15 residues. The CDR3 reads CASRLDTATNEKLFF. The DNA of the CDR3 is TGTGCCAGCAGACTCGATACCGCAACTAATGAAAAACTGTTTTTT.

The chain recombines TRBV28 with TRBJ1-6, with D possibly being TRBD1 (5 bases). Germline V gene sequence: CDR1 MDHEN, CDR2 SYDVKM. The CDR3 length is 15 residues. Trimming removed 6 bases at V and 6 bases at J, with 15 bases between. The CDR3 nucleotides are TGTGCCAGCAGGGGAGCCGGGACCCTTAATTCACCCCTCCACTTT. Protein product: CASRGAGTLNSPLHF. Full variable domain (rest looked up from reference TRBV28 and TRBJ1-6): DVKVTQSSRYLVKRTGEKVFLECVQDMDHENMFWYRQDPGLGLRLIYFSYDVKMKEKGDIPEGYSVSREKKERFSLILESASTNQTSMYLCASRGAGTLNSPLHFGNGTRLTVT.

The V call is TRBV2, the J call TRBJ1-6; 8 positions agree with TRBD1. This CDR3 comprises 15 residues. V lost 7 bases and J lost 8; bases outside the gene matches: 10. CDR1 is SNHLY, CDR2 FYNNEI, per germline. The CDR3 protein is CASTGQGSWDSPLHF. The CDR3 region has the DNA TGTGCCAGCACCGGACAGGGCTCGTGGGATTCACCCCTCCACTTT.

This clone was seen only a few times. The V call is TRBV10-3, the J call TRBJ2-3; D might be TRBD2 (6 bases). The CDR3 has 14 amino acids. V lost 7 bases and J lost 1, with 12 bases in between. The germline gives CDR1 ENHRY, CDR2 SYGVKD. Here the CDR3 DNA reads TGTGCCATCACCAGAGGAGGGGGCACAGATACGCAGTATTTT. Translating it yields CAITRGGGTDTQYF.

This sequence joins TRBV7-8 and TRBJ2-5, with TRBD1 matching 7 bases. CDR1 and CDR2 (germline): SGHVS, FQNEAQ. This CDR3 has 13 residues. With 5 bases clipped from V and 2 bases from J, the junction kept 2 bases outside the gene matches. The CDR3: CASSPRGQETQYF. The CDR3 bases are TGTGCCAGCAGCCCCAGGGGGCAAGAGACCCAGTACTTC.

DNA for the CDR3: TGCGCCAGCAGCCAAGATAACACTCTGGGTGGCGGGAGCCTCACAGATACGCAGTATTTT. Its translation is CASSQDNTLGGGSLTDTQYF. The rearrangement joins TRBV4-1 to TRBJ2-3, with TRBD2 matching over 7 bases. J was trimmed by 2 bases and V by 0 bases; bases with no gene match: 17. The CDR3 totals 20 residues. Germline-derived CDR1 and CDR2 are MGHRA and YSYEKL.

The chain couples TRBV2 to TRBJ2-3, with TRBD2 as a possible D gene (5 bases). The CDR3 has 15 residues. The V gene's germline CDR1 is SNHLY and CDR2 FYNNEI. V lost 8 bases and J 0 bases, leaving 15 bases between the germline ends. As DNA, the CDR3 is TGTGCCAGCCCCAGAGCGGAGATTAGCACAGATACGCAGTATTTT. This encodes CASPRAEISTDTQYF.

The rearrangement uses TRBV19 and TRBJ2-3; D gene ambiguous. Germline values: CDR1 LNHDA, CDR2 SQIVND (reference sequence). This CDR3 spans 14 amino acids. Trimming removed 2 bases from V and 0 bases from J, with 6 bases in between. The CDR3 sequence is CASSIRSSTDTQYF. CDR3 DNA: TGTGCCAGTAGTATAAGATCTAGCACAGATACGCAGTATTTT.

The CDR3 region has the DNA TGCAGCGTTGAGAAGACAGTGAACACTGAAGCTTTCTTT. It yields the protein CSVEKTVNTEAFF. The V gene is TRBV29-1, the J gene TRBJ1-1, with a weak D call TRBD1 (5 bases). The V end lost 3 bases, the J end lost 0 bases, and 8 bases lay between the germline ends. CDR1 SQVTM and CDR2 ANQGSEA come from the germline V gene. The CDR3 has 13 amino acids.

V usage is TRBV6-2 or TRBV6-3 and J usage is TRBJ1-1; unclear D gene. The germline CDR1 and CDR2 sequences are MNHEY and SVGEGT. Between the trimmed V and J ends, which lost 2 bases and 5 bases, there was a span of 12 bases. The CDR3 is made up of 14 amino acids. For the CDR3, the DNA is TGTGCCAGCAGTTACGGCTGGGAGGAAACTGAAGCTTTCTTT. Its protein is CASSYGWEETEAFF.

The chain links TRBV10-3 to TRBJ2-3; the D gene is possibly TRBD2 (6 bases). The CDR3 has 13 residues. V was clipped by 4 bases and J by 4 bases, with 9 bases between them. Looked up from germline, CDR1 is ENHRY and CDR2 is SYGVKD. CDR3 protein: CAISAGAADTQYF. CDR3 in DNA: TGTGCCATCAGTGCGGGAGCGGCAGATACGCAGTATTTT.

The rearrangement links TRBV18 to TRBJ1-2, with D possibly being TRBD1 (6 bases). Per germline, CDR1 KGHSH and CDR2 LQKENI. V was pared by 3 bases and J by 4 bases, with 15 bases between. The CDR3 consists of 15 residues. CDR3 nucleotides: TGTGCCAGCTCACCCGGGCCGGGGGCAGGCTATGGCTACACCTTC. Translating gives CASSPGPGAGYGYTF.